This T cell receptor (beta chain) was found in a study of cytomegalovirus exposure and HLA in healthy donors. On the study more broadly: Unique TCR beta sequences numbering some 120 million came from some 200 million T cells in an earlier analysis.

From germline, CDR1 is SGHDN and CDR2 FVKESK. Trimming removed 4 bases at V and 5 bases at J, with 14 bases between. The CDR3 has 15 residues. Study-wide results and limits: Presence/absence analyses treated sequencing depth as roughly uniform across donors. The only immune exposure information that was available was CMV serostatus.

Note on this clone: Its antigen remains unknown.

Nominally healthy donors were sampled, though unrecorded immune exposures were likely. PCR used 60 Vbeta primers and 13 Jbeta primers. Here immunoSEQ multiplex PCR was the method, and the copy in TCRdb shows in-frame clones only, minus some. The data show roughly 100,000 clones, about 13% seen once. This clonotype originated in a man between 35 and 55 years old in good health and CMV-seropositive. This chain joins TRBV14 and TRBJ2-2; D perhaps matches TRBD1 (6 bases). The sequenced sample consisted of PBMCs. The CDR3 DNA reads as TGTGCCAGCAGCCTAGGACAGTGGCGGACCGGGGAGCTGTTTTTT. It encodes CASSLGQWRTGELFF.